This paragraph reports one TCR beta chain. The data belong to a study of shared T cell receptors in the human thymus. Profiling relied on immunoSEQ multiplex PCR, and the TCRdb table lists in-frame clones only, not all of them. The sample lists 700,000 or so clones; 80% to 90% were seen once. The CDR3 consists of 18 residues. Germline V lookup: CDR1 SGHVS, CDR2 FNYEAQ. Losses at the gene ends were 5 bases for V and 3 bases for J; bases not matched to a gene: 13. These same data were also listed under a study on human thymus T cells. Turning to that study: Among the donors, all were healthy Finnish infants having corrective surgery for congenital heart defects. During corrective heart surgery, resections were taken, and the thymus tissue came from them. Apparent skewing of V and J gene usage characterized both thymic and blood repertoires. Thymic repertoires of unrelated individuals were reported in related research to overlap highly.

The rearrangement joins TRBV7-6 to TRBJ1-6; 7 bases fit TRBD1. The clonotype comes from a girl under three years old with a congenital heart defect. The specimen was thymocytes. The DNA for the CDR3 is TGTGCCAGCAGCGAAGTAAACCACAGGGGCCGCTATAATTCACCCCTCCACTTT. It translates to CASSEVNHRGRYNSPLHF.